This TCR beta chain was retrieved from a study of OX40 agonist ivuxolimab in advanced cancers. Overall study results and limits: The antigens recognized by the expanded peripheral T cells, that is their antigen specificity, were not determined. Normalized T-cell clonal expansion was also low in a subset of nonresponders.

Points on this clone: Its antigen is still unknown.

V dropped 5 bases and J dropped 6 bases, with 4 bases sitting between them. The CDR3 length is 10 residues. The germline gives CDR1 MDHEN, CDR2 SYDVKM. The repertoire was sequenced with immunoSEQ multiplex PCR; TCRdb's copy has only in-frame clones and lacks some. The sample holds around 54,000 clones, around 94% seen once. The sample in question was CD4+ or CD8+ T cells sorted from blood, obtained in a trial of the OX40 agonist ivuxolimab. The TCR was taken from an adult with an advanced solid tumor such as melanoma, head and neck, liver or kidney cancer. The chain uses TRBV28 and TRBJ1-2; unclear D gene. The DNA of the CDR3 is TGTGCCAGCAGTAGCGATGGCTACACCTTC. Amino acid sequence: CASSSDGYTF.